Below are 17 T cell receptor beta chains sequenced from a single sample in a study of CD8+ T cells in alopecia areata. Time point given: mouse skin 3 weeks after grafting. RNA was isolated and reverse transcribed to cDNA, the sequencing template. Clones were sequenced by immunoSEQ multiplex PCR, and TCRdb holds only the in-frame ones, with some missing. Captured here are 2,000 to 2,500 clones, none seen once; the top ten comprise around 10%. Sequenced material: skin, taken at week 3. The receptor set was obtained from a C3H/HeJ mouse with alopecia areata. MHC haplotype of the mouse line: H2-k.

This clone was counted at least ten times. The gene symbols are mouse symbols. The read ends 4 residues early relative to the CDR3; the germline J gene fills the gap. The V and J genes are TRBV31 and TRBJ2-1; 7 bases line up with TRBD1. V was clipped by 5 bases and J by 0 bases; unmatched bases: 1. Germline-derived CDR1 and CDR2 are GKSSPN and SITVG. CDR3 length equals 13 residues. The CDR3 protein is CAWAGGNYAEQFF. The part of the CDR3 DNA that was read is TGTGCCTGGGCAGGGGGTAACTATGCT.

By sample fraction, this clone is medium-sized (0.01 to 0.1%). The gene names given are mouse names. The CDR3 extends 4 residues past the end of the read, so its final part is completed from the germline J gene. The chain carries TRBV29 and TRBJ2-3; TRBD1 might be the D (6 bases). This CDR3 has 15 residues. CDR1 MSHET and CDR2 SYDVDS come from the germline V gene. The V and J ends lost 5 bases and 3 bases respectively, with 15 bases between them. This CDR3 reads CASSPVGQKAETLYF. The sequenced CDR3 bases are TGTGCTAGCAGTCCCGTCGGACAGAAGGCAGAA.

This clone qualifies as large. These gene names are mouse names. The DNA read from the CDR3 is TGTGCCAGCAGTATCCCCAGCTATAATTCGCCC. This gives the protein CASSIPSYNSP. The CDR3 in its entirety is CASSIPSYNSPLYF. The chain employs TRBV19 and TRBJ1-6; no reliable D call. Read data end 3 residues before the CDR3 end; the end is taken from the germline J gene. TRBJ1-6 is filed as an ORF, its function uncertain. The CDR3 is 14 residues long. The germline V gene has CDR1 FNHDT and CDR2 SITEND (reference sequence). Trimming took 2 bases from V and 3 from J, leaving 6 bases between them.

In its sample, this clone is medium-sized. Gene labels here are mouse ones. The CDR3 goes on 4 residues after the read ends, and that part is filled in from the germline J gene. V usage is TRBV19 and J usage is TRBJ1-1; TRBD1 is a possible D gene (6 bases). The CDR3 totals 12 residues. Looked up from germline, CDR1 is FNHDT and CDR2 is SITEND (reference sequence). The sequenced CDR3 bases are TGTGCCAGCAGTCGGAGGGGGACA. Encoded protein: CASSRRGT. The CDR3, in full, reads CASSRRGTEVFF.

A few counts support this clone. Mouse names are used for the genes. The CDR3 is cut off 4 residues early in the read; its end comes from the germline J gene. The chain recombines TRBV13-2 with TRBJ2-5; TRBD1 is a possible D gene (5 bases). This CDR3 contains 14 residues. Germline V CDR1 and CDR2: NNHNN, SYGAGS (reference sequence). The part of the CDR3 DNA that was read is TGTGCCAGCGGTGATGCACCCAGGGAAGAC. As protein: CASGDAPRED. The whole CDR3 region reads CASGDAPREDTQYF.

This clone is categorized as medium-sized. Here the gene names and germline are mouse. The DNA ends 4 residues before the CDR3 does, and the rest of the CDR3 is filled in from the germline J gene. The rearrangement uses TRBV1 and TRBJ2-3; TRBD1 matches at 7 bases. The germline V gene has CDR1 NSQYPW and CDR2 LRSPGD (reference sequence). Trimming at V came to 3 bases and at J to 1 base, leaving 4 bases not matched to a gene. This CDR3 is built from 15 residues. The CDR3 here is CTCSAHRGGAETLYF. The part of the CDR3 DNA that was read is TGCACCTGCAGTGCCCACAGGGGAGGTGCAGAA.

This clone was seen a few times. Each gene name is a mouse one. The read ends 4 residues shy of where the CDR3 ends; the end is completed using the germline J gene. This sequence joins TRBV5 and TRBJ1-1; no clear D. Trimming cost V 0 bases and J 1 base, with 3 bases left between them. Germline loops: CDR1 LGHNA, CDR2 YNLKQL (reference sequence). The length of the CDR3 is 13 residues. The CDR3 bases that were read are TGTGCCAGCAGCCAAGACAGAAACACA. Translating it yields CASSQDRNT. The entire CDR3 is CASSQDRNTEVFF.

This clone has at least ten counts. Any gene name here is a mouse gene name. From the germline J gene comes the end of the CDR3, since the read stops 4 residues before it. The chain couples TRBV5 to TRBJ1-2; D gene ambiguous. This CDR3 is 15 amino acids long. Trimming removed 0 bases from V and 0 bases from J, with 8 bases in between. Germline CDR1 reads LGHNA; CDR2 reads YNLKQL (reference sequence). This chain's CDR3 is CASSQDHRANSDYTF. The sequenced CDR3 bases are TGTGCCAGCAGCCAAGACCACAGAGCAAACTCC.

By share, this clone counts as medium-sized. The gene names here belong to mouse. The missing CDR3 end, 4 residues past where the read stops, is filled in from the germline J gene. V gene TRBV5 combines with J gene TRBJ1-2; a possible D gene is TRBD1 (6 bases). Trimming pared 4 bases from V and 0 bases from J, leaving 12 bases between. CDR3 length: 15 amino acids. Germline CDR1 reads LGHNA; CDR2 reads YNLKQL (reference sequence). CDR3 residues: CASSPLGTPNSDYTF. The CDR3 DNA, read in part, is TGTGCCAGCAGCCCCCTCGGGACACCAAACTCC.

At least ten counts were recorded for this clone. Germline and genes: mouse. Read data end 4 residues before the CDR3 end; the end is taken from the germline J gene. The V call is TRBV13-2, the J call TRBJ2-1; TRBD2 matches 9 bases. Germline V gene sequence: CDR1 NNHNN, CDR2 SYGAGS (reference sequence). The ends lost 3 bases at V and 3 bases at J; junction bases unmatched: 1. The CDR3 runs 14 residues. The CDR3: CASGAGGGYAEQFF. Incomplete CDR3 DNA: TGTGCCAGCGGTGCTGGGGGGGGCTATGCT.

In its sample, this clone ranks as large. Mouse germline and gene names are used. The missing CDR3 end, 4 residues past where the read stops, is filled in from the germline J gene. This chain connects TRBV5 to TRBJ2-3; D unresolved. The CDR3 is made up of 13 amino acids. Trimming removed 2 bases from V and 0 bases from J, with 3 bases in between. Germline V gene data show CDR1 as LGHNA and CDR2 as YNLKQL (reference sequence). The covered CDR3 bases are TGTGCCAGCAGCCAAAATAGTGCAGAA. Amino acid sequence: CASSQNSAE. The CDR3 as a whole reads CASSQNSAETLYF.

This clone qualifies as large. Gene names follow the mouse nomenclature. Read coverage stops 4 residues before the CDR3 terminus; the germline J gene supplies the remainder. The J gene is TRBJ2-3, the V gene TRBV13-1; 10 nucleotides line up with TRBD1. Per germline, CDR1 NSHNY and CDR2 SYGAGN. The CDR3 covers 14 residues. The CDR3 region is CASSTGTGEETLYF. Partial CDR3 DNA: TGTGCCAGCAGTACCGGGACAGGGGAAGAA.

This clone is labeled medium-sized. Mouse gene names and germline throughout. Read coverage stops 4 residues before the CDR3 terminus; the germline J gene supplies the remainder. The V gene is TRBV19, the J gene TRBJ2-5, with 11 bases matching TRBD2. This CDR3 contains 16 residues. After removal of 4 bases from V and 3 bases from J, the junction contained 7 bases not matched to a gene. Germline values: CDR1 FNHDT, CDR2 SITEND (reference sequence). The CDR3 region is CASSLPGLGAQDTQYF. The CDR3 bases that were read are TGTGCCAGCAGTCTCCCGGGACTGGGGGCTCAAGAC. Full variable domain (missing parts from reference TRBV19 and TRBJ2-5): GGIITQTPKFLIGQEGQKLTLKCQQNFNHDTMYWYRQDSGKGLRLIYYSITENDLQKGDLSEGYDASREKKSSFSLTVTSAQKNEMAVFLCASSLPGLGAQDTQYFGPGTRLLVL.

By proportion, this clone is large (0.1 to 1%). The genes and germline here are from mouse. The read halts 4 residues ahead of the CDR3 end, with the missing end drawn from the germline J gene. The chain is built from TRBV19 and TRBJ2-7; D gene uncertain. In germline, CDR1 is FNHDT, CDR2 SITEND (reference sequence). V was clipped by 0 bases and J by 0 bases, with 7 bases between them. There are 14 residues in the CDR3. CDR3 DNA (partial): TGTGCCAGCAGTATAGTTCAGAGCTCCTAT. As protein: CASSIVQSSY. The full CDR3 is CASSIVQSSYEQYF.

This clone is termed large. The genes and germline here are from mouse. The sample holds other DNA sequences that translate to the same CDR3. The CDR3 is CASSPDRANTEVFF. Incomplete CDR3 DNA: TGTGCCAGCAGTCCGGACAGGGCAAACACA. The J gene is TRBJ1-1, the V gene TRBV19; 8 nucleotides line up with TRBD1. The CDR3 end falls 4 residues outside the read, so it is completed with the germline J gene. The CDR3 is 14 amino acids. The V gene end was trimmed by 4 bases and the J gene end by 0 bases; junction bases not matched to a gene: 2. Germline CDR1 and CDR2: FNHDT and SITEND (reference sequence).

Notes on this clone: Any gene name here is a mouse gene name. Read sequence stops 4 residues before the CDR3 end, and the germline J gene provides the missing end. V usage is TRBV5 and J usage is TRBJ2-1; 8 positions agree with TRBD2. Looked up from germline, CDR1 is LGHNA and CDR2 is YNLKQL (reference sequence). This CDR3 comprises 14 residues. V trimming: 1 base; J trimming: 4 bases; junction bases outside the gene matches: 0. The CDR3 DNA, read in part, is TGTGCCAGCAGCCAAGTGGGGGGGTATGCT. Translation: CASSQVGGYA. The CDR3 as a whole reads CASSQVGGYAEQFF.

This clone showed up many times. Gene and germline names: mouse. Read sequence stops 4 residues before the CDR3 end, and the germline J gene provides the missing end. The rearrangement links TRBV29 to TRBJ2-5; D gene uncertain. There are 12 residues in the CDR3. Trimming stripped 3 bases from V and 2 bases from J, with 3 bases between. CDR1 and CDR2 (germline): MSHET, SYDVDS. CDR3 amino acids: CASSFGQDTQYF. The covered CDR3 bases are TGTGCTAGCAGTTTTGGCCAAGAC.